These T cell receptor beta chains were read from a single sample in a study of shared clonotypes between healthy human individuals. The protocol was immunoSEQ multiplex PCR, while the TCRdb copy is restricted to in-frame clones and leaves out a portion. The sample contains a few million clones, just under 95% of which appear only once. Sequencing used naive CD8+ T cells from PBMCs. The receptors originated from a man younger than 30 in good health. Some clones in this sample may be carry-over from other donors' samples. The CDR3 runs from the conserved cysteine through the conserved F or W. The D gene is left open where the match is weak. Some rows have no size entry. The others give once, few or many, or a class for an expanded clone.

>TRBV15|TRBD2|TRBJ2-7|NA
CATSTAGTSGWGGYEQYF
TGTGCCACCAGCACCGCCGGGACTAGCGGGTGGGGTGGGTACGAGCAGTACTTC
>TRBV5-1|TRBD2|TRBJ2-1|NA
CASSSEASGRLPYNEQFF
TGCGCCAGCAGCTCCGAAGCTAGCGGGAGGCTTCCCTACAATGAGCAGTTCTTC
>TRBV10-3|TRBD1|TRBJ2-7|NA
CAISEFRGRAYEQYF
TGTGCCATCAGTGAGTTCAGGGGGCGAGCCTACGAGCAGTACTTC
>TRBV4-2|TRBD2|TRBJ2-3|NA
CASSQGISGRSDTQYF
TGTGCCAGCAGCCAAGGTATTAGCGGGAGGTCTGATACGCAGTATTTT
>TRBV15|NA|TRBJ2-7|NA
CATSRDGRRLYEQYF
TGTGCCACCAGCCGCGACGGGCGGCGGCTCTACGAGCAGTACTTC
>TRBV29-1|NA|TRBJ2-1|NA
CSVRPVGNEQFF
TGCAGCGTTCGACCAGTCGGCAATGAGCAGTTCTTC
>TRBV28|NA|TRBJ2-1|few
CASSLRRGPDNEQFF
TGTGCCAGCAGTTTGAGGAGGGGGCCGGACAATGAGCAGTTCTTC
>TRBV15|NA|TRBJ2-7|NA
CATSRDWREQYF
TGTGCCACCAGCAGAGACTGGAGGGAGCAGTACTTC
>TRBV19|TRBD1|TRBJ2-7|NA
CASSPLLGQIYEQYF
TGTGCCAGTAGCCCCCTACTGGGACAGATCTACGAGCAGTACTTC
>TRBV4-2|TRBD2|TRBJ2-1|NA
CASSQEPIAGVGYNEQFF
TGTGCCAGCAGCCAAGAACCAATAGCGGGAGTAGGCTACAATGAGCAGTTCTTC
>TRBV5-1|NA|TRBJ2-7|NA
CASSLGERYEQYF
TGCGCCAGCAGCTTGGGCGAACGCTACGAGCAGTACTTC
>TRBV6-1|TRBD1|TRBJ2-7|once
CASSTPGTGTYEQYF
TGTGCCAGCAGTACCCCCGGGACAGGCACCTACGAGCAGTACTTC
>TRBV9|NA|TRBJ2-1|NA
CASSVGGGVYNEQFF
TGTGCCAGCAGCGTAGGAGGGGGGGTCTACAATGAGCAGTTCTTC
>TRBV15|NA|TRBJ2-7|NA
CATSLSGTYSYEQYF
TGTGCCACCAGCCTCTCGGGAACCTACTCCTACGAGCAGTACTTC
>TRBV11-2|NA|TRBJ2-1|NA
CASSLDGRAPLYEQFF
TGTGCCAGCAGCTTAGACGGAAGGGCCCCTTTGTATGAGCAGTTCTTC